Below are 5 T cell receptor beta chains sequenced from a single sample in a study of OX40 agonist ivuxolimab in advanced cancers. The repertoire was sequenced with immunoSEQ multiplex PCR; TCRdb's copy has only in-frame clones and lacks some. The sample lists some 27,000 clones; 90% were seen once. The material was CD4+ or CD8+ T cells sorted from blood, obtained in a trial of the OX40 agonist ivuxolimab. Receptors were obtained from an adult with an advanced solid tumor such as melanoma, head and neck, liver or kidney cancer.

The J gene is TRBJ1-4, the V gene TRBV27; D remains ambiguous. This CDR3 has 12 amino acids. The germline V gene encodes CDR1 MNHEY and CDR2 SMNVEV (reference sequence). With 8 bases removed from V and 7 bases from J, the gap between germline ends came to 11 bases. The CDR3 nucleotides are TGTGCCAGCGGCTCGGCGGTTGAAAAACTGTTTTTT. Encoded protein: CASGSAVEKLFF. Supplemented by reference TRBV27 and TRBJ1-4, the full variable domain reads EAQVTQNPRYLITVTGKKLTVTCSQNMNHEYMSWYRQDPGLGLRQIYYSMNVEVTDKGDVPEGYKVSRKEKRNFPLILESPSPNQTSLYFCASGSAVEKLFFGSGTQLSVL.

Relative to its sample, this clone is medium-sized. This chain joins TRBV2 and TRBJ2-7; TRBD1 aligns across 7 bases. CDR1 SNHLY and CDR2 FYNNEI come from the germline V gene. V trimming: 1 base; J trimming: 3 bases; junction bases outside the gene matches: 3. This CDR3 contains 14 residues. CDR3: CASSEGTGVYEQYF. The DNA for the CDR3 is TGTGCCAGCAGTGAAGGAACAGGGGTCTACGAGCAGTACTTC.

The CDR3 reads CASSSGTYNEQFF. The CDR3 DNA reads TGTGCCAGCAGCTCCGGTACCTACAATGAGCAGTTCTTC. The V and J genes are TRBV11-2 and TRBJ2-1; D call uncertain. In germline, CDR1 is SGHAT, CDR2 FQNNGV. V was pared by 4 bases and J by 2 bases, with 6 bases between. CDR3 length equals 13 residues.

The CDR3 coding sequence is TGTGCCAGTAGTATACTTGCGGGGACGGCCGGGGAGCTGTTTTTT. Translated: CASSILAGTAGELFF. This chain links TRBV19 with TRBJ2-2; tentative D call: TRBD2 (6 bases). Looked up from germline, CDR1 is LNHDA and CDR2 is SQIVND (reference sequence). The V end lost 2 bases, the J end lost 6 bases, and 13 bases lay between the germline ends. This CDR3 contains 15 residues.

The chain carries TRBV19 and TRBJ2-3; TRBD1 aligns across 9 bases. This CDR3 contains 15 residues. Per germline, CDR1 LNHDA and CDR2 SQIVND (reference sequence). V lost 6 bases, J lost 4 bases, and 8 bases stayed unmatched. The CDR3 nucleotides read TGTGCCAGTAGAAAGCGGGACAGGGCGGCAGATACGCAGTATTTT. This gives the protein CASRKRDRAADTQYF.